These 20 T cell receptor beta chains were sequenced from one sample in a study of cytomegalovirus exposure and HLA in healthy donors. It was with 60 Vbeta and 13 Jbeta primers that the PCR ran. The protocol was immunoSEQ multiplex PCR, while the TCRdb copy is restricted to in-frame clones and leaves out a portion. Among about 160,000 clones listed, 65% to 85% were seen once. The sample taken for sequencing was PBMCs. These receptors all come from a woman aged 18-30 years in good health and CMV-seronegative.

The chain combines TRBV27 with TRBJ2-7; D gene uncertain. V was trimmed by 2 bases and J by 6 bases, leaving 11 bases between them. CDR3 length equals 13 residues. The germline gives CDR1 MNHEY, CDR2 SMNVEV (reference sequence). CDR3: CASSLTAVAEQYF. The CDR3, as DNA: TGTGCCAGCAGTTTAACAGCAGTGGCCGAGCAGTACTTC.

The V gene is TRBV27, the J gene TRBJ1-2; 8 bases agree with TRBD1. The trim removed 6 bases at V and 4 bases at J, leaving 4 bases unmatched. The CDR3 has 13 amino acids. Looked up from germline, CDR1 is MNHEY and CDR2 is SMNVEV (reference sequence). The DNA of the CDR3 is TGTGCCAGCAGCATTGACAGGGGCTATGGCTACACCTTC. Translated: CASSIDRGYGYTF.

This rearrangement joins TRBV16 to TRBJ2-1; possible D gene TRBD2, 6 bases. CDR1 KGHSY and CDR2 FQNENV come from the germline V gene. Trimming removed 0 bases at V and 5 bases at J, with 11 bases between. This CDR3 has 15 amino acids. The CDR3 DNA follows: TGTGCCAGCAGCCAATCTGCGGGGCACCACAATGAGCAGTTCTTC. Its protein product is CASSQSAGHHNEQFF. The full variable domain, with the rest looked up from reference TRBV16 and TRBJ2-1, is GEEVAQTPKHLVRGEGQKAKLYCAPIKGHSYVFWYQQVLKNEFKFLISFQNENVFDETGMPKERFSAKCLPNSPCSLEIQATKLEDSAVYFCASSQSAGHHNEQFFGPGTRLTVL.

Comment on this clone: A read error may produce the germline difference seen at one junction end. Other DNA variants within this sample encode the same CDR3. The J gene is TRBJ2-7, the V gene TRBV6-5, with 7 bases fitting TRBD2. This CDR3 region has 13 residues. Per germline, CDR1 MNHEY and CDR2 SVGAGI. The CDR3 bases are TGTGCCAGCAGTCGAGCGGGATCCTACGAGCAATACTTC. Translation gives CASSRAGSYEQYF.

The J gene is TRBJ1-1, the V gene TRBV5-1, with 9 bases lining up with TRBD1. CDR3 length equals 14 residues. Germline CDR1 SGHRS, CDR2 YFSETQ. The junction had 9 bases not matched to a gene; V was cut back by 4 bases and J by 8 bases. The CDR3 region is CASSHTITGGEAFF. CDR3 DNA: TGCGCCAGCAGCCACACCATTACAGGGGGCGAAGCTTTCTTT.

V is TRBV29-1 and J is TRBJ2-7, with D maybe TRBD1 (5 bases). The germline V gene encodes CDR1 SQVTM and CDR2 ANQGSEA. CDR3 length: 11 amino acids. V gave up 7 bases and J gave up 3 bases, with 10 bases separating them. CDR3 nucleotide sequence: TGCAGCGGACAGAAGGGCTACGAGCAGTACTTC. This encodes CSGQKGYEQYF.

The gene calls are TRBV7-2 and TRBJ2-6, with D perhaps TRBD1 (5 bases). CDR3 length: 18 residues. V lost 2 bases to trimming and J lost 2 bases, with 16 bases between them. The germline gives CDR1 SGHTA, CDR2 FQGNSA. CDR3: CASSLPLYTGTGANVLTF. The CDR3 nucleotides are TGTGCCAGCAGCTTACCACTCTATACAGGTACTGGGGCCAACGTCCTGACTTTC. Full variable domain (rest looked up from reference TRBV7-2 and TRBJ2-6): GAGVSQSPSNKVTEKGKDVELRCDPISGHTALYWYRQSLGQGLEFLIYFQGNSAPDKSGLPSDRFSAERTGGSVSTLTIQRTQQEDSAVYLCASSLPLYTGTGANVLTFGAGSRLTVL.

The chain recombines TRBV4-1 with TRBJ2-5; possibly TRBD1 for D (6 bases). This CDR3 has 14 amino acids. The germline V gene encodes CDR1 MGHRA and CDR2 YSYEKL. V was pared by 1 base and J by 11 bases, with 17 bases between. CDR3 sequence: CASSQAPGTQEQYF. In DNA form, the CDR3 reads TGCGCCAGCAGCCAAGCCCCCGGGACACAAGAGCAGTACTTC.

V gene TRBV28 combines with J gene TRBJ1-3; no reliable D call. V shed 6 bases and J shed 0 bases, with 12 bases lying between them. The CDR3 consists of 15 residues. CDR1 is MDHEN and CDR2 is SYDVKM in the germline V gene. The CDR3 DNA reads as TGTGCCAGCAGGCCGGGCGGGCTCTCTGGAAACACCATATATTTT. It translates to CASRPGGLSGNTIYF.

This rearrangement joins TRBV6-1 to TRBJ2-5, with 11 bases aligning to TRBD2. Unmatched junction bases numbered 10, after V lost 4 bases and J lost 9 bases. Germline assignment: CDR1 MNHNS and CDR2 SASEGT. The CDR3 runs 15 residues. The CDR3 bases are TGTGCCAGCAGTGCGGGTAGCGGGAGGGCGGAGGCCCAGTACTTC. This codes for CASSAGSGRAEAQYF.

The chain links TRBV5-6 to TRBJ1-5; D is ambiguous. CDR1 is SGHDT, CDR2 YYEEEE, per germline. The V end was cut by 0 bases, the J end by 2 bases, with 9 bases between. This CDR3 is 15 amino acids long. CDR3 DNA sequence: TGTGCCAGCAGCTTGGGACTGAATGGCAATCAGCCCCAGCATTTT. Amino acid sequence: CASSLGLNGNQPQHF.

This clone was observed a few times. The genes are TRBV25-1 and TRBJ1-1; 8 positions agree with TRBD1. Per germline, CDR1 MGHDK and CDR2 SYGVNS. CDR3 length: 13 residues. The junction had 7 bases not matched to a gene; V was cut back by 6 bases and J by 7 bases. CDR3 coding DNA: TGTGCCAGCAGCGGACAGGGAAGGGGTGAAGCTTTCTTT. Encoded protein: CASSGQGRGEAFF.

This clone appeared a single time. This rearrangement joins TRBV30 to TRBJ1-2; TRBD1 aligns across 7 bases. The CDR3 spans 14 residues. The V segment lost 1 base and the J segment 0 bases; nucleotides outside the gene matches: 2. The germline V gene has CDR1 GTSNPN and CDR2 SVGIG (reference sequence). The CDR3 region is CAWSAGQTNYGYTF. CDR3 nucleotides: TGTGCCTGGAGTGCGGGACAGACTAACTATGGCTACACCTTC.

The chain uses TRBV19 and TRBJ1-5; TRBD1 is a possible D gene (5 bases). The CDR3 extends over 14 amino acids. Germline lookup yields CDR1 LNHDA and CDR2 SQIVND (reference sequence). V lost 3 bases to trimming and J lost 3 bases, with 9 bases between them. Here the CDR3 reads CASSIKGNNQPQHF. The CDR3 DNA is TGTGCCAGTAGTATCAAGGGGAACAATCAGCCCCAGCATTTT. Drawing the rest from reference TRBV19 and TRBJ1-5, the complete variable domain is DGGITQSPKYLFRKEGQNVTLSCEQNLNHDAMYWYRQDPGQGLRLIYYSQIVNDFQKGDIAEGYSVSREKKESFPLTVTSAQKNPTAFYLCASSIKGNNQPQHFGDGTRLSIL.

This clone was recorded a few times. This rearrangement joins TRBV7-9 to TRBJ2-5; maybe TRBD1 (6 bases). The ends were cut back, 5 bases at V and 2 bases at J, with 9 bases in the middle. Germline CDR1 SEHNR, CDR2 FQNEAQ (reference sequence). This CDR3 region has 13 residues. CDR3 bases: TGTGCCAGCAGCCTAGACAGGCAAGAGACCCAGTACTTC. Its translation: CASSLDRQETQYF.

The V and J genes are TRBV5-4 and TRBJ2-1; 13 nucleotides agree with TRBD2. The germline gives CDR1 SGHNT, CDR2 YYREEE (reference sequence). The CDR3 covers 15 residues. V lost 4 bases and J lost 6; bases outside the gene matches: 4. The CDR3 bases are TGTGCCAGCAGCCGGACTAGCGGGAGCAGCAATGAGCAGTTCTTC. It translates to CASSRTSGSSNEQFF.

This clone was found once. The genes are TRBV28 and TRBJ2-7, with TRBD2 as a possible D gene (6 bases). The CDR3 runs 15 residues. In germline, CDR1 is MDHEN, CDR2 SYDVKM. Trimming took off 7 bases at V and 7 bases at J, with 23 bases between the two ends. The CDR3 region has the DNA TGTGCCAGCACATCTCCGGGACTCCACGGTGGGGAGCAGTACTTC. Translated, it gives CASTSPGLHGGEQYF.

CDR3 region: CASSLVGSTDTQYF. CDR3 DNA: TGTGCCAGCAGTTTGGTCGGGAGTACAGATACGCAGTATTTT. The chain recombines TRBV28 with TRBJ2-3; possible D gene TRBD2, 6 bases. CDR3 length: 14 residues. Germline CDR1 MDHEN, CDR2 SYDVKM. The V end was cut by 3 bases, the J end by 3 bases, with 10 bases between.

The CDR3 nucleotides are TGTGCCAGCAGCTTAGACCCCCGGGATATTACCACAGATACGCAGTATTTT. Protein: CASSLDPRDITTDTQYF. The chain has TRBV13 and TRBJ2-3; D perhaps matches TRBD2 (5 bases). V lost 1 base and J 2 bases, leaving 16 bases between the germline ends. Germline-derived CDR1 and CDR2 are PRHDT and FYEKMQ (reference sequence). CDR3 size: 17 residues.

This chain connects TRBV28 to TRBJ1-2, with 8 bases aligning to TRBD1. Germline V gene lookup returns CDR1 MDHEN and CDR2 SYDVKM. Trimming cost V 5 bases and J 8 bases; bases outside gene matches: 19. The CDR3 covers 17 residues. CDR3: CASSPNSDRARSRGYTF. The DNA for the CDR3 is TGTGCCAGCAGTCCCAATTCGGACAGGGCGCGTTCTAGAGGCTACACCTTC.